The rows below give T cell receptor beta chains drawn from one sample of a study of beta chain features in type 1 diabetes. Here immunoSEQ multiplex PCR was the method, and the copy in TCRdb shows in-frame clones only, minus some. Of more than 55,000 clones listed, 50% to 55% are singletons. Sample: Tregs from blood. The receptor set was obtained from a middle-aged woman with type 1 diabetes. The CDR3 runs from the conserved cysteine through the conserved F or W. D genes are given only for firm matches. Clone size is not always given. Where it is, it says once, few, many or a class for expanded clones.

CDR3 DNA: TGTGCCAGCTCACTTCAATCGAACACTGAAGCTTTCTTT; CDR3 protein: CASSLQSNTEAFF; J gene: TRBJ1-1; V gene: TRBV18; clone size: .; D gene: .
CDR3 DNA: TGTGCCAGCAGCCCAAAGGAGGGCGGCTACACCTTC; CDR3 protein: CASSPKEGGYTF; J gene: TRBJ1-2; V gene: TRBV7-2; clone size: .; D gene: .
CDR3 DNA: TGTGCCAGCAGCCCCCTCGGACGGGAGAACACTGAAGCTTTCTTT; CDR3 protein: CASSPLGRENTEAFF; J gene: TRBJ1-1; V gene: TRBV16; clone size: medium-sized; D gene: .
CDR3 DNA: TGTGCCAGCAGCTATAGACAGGAGATTAATGAAAAACTGTTTTTT; CDR3 protein: CASSYRQEINEKLFF; J gene: TRBJ1-4; V gene: TRBV7-9; clone size: .; D gene: .
CDR3 DNA: TGTGCCAGCAGCTCACTACACAGGGGAACAATGAACACTGAAGCTTTCTTT; CDR3 protein: CASSSLHRGTMNTEAFF; J gene: TRBJ1-1; V gene: TRBV5-6; clone size: .; D gene: TRBD1
CDR3 DNA: TGTGCCAGCAGCCTATGGGGAGACACTGAAGCTTTCTTT; CDR3 protein: CASSLWGDTEAFF; J gene: TRBJ1-1; V gene: TRBV7-3; clone size: .; D gene: .
CDR3 DNA: TGTGCCAGCAGAAACAGGCGGACCTCCTACGAGCAGTACTTC; CDR3 protein: CASRNRRTSYEQYF; J gene: TRBJ2-7; V gene: TRBV6-5; clone size: few; D gene: .
CDR3 DNA: TGTGCCAGTAGCCATACGGGACAAAGAAGGAACACTGAAGCTTTCTTT; CDR3 protein: CASSHTGQRRNTEAFF; J gene: TRBJ1-1; V gene: TRBV19; clone size: .; D gene: .
CDR3 DNA: TGCGCCAGCAGCTTGGGAGGGACAGACTACGAGCAGTACTTC; CDR3 protein: CASSLGGTDYEQYF; J gene: TRBJ2-7; V gene: TRBV5-1; clone size: few; D gene: TRBD1
CDR3 DNA: TGTGCCAGCAGTAACGAAGGTACAGGTTTTCTTAGCAATCAGCCCCAGCATTTT; CDR3 protein: CASSNEGTGFLSNQPQHF; J gene: TRBJ1-5; V gene: TRBV28; clone size: .; D gene: .
CDR3 DNA: TGCGCCAGCAGCTTGGGTACAGGGATAGGGGTGAACACTGAAGCTTTCTTT; CDR3 protein: CASSLGTGIGVNTEAFF; J gene: TRBJ1-1; V gene: TRBV5-1; clone size: .; D gene: .
CDR3 DNA: TGCGCCAGCAGCCCCGAACAGGACGGTGAAGCTTTCTTT; CDR3 protein: CASSPEQDGEAFF; J gene: TRBJ1-1; V gene: TRBV4-3; clone size: .; D gene: .
CDR3 DNA: TGTGCCAGCAAGGCCACCCAACTAGCGAGCGAGCAGTACTTC; CDR3 protein: CASKATQLASEQYF; J gene: TRBJ2-7; V gene: TRBV5-5; clone size: .; D gene: TRBD2
CDR3 DNA: TGTGCCAGCAGCTTAAGGGGCAGTCCCTACGAGCAGTACTTC; CDR3 protein: CASSLRGSPYEQYF; J gene: TRBJ2-7; V gene: TRBV7-2; clone size: .; D gene: .
CDR3 DNA: TGTGCCAGCAGCTTAATAGCTGGGACTAGCGGGGGGGCCCAAGAGACCCAGTACTTC; CDR3 protein: CASSLIAGTSGGAQETQYF; J gene: TRBJ2-5; V gene: TRBV7-2; clone size: few; D gene: TRBD2
CDR3 DNA: TGTGCCAGCAGCAAACAGGGGGCCGGGGAGCTGTTTTTT; CDR3 protein: CASSKQGAGELFF; J gene: TRBJ2-2; V gene: TRBV7-3; clone size: .; D gene: TRBD1
CDR3 DNA: TGCGCCAGCAGCGCCTCAGGGCATGGCAATCAGCCCCAGCATTTT; CDR3 protein: CASSASGHGNQPQHF; J gene: TRBJ1-5; V gene: TRBV5-1; clone size: few; D gene: .
CDR3 DNA: TGTGCCAGCACCGGGACTCGCACCGAGCAGTACTTC; CDR3 protein: CASTGTRTEQYF; J gene: TRBJ2-7; V gene: TRBV28; clone size: .; D gene: .
CDR3 DNA: TGTGCCAGCAGCTTAAGGACTAGCGGGGGGGCGACCGGGGAGCTGTTTTTT; CDR3 protein: CASSLRTSGGATGELFF; J gene: TRBJ2-2; V gene: TRBV7-8; clone size: .; D gene: TRBD2
CDR3 DNA: TGTGCCATTGCGAGGGAAATCAATCAGCCCCAGCATTTT; CDR3 protein: CAIAREINQPQHF; J gene: TRBJ1-5; V gene: TRBV19; clone size: .; D gene: .
CDR3 DNA: TGTGCCTGGAGTGTGGGCAGATTCGATGAGCAGTTCTTC; CDR3 protein: CAWSVGRFDEQFF; J gene: TRBJ2-1; V gene: TRBV30; clone size: .; D gene: .
CDR3 DNA: TGTGCCAGCAGAGCGACCTCTGGGGCCAACGTCCTGACTTTC; CDR3 protein: CASRATSGANVLTF; J gene: TRBJ2-6; V gene: TRBV2; clone size: .; D gene: .
CDR3 DNA: TGTGCCAGCAGCCCCCAAGGTCAGGGGATGGGGCAGTTCTTC; CDR3 protein: CASSPQGQGMGQFF; J gene: TRBJ2-1; V gene: TRBV7-3; clone size: .; D gene: .
CDR3 DNA: TGTGCCAGCAGCTCCAGGGCAGATACGCAGTATTTT; CDR3 protein: CASSSRADTQYF; J gene: TRBJ2-3; V gene: TRBV7-2; clone size: .; D gene: .
CDR3 DNA: TGTGCCAGTAGTGGGCCCGGTTCAGACTATGGCTACACCTTC; CDR3 protein: CASSGPGSDYGYTF; J gene: TRBJ1-2; V gene: TRBV19; clone size: few; D gene: .
CDR3 DNA: TGTGCCAGCTCACCCGACAGGACTGAAGCTTTCTTT; CDR3 protein: CASSPDRTEAFF; J gene: TRBJ1-1; V gene: TRBV18; clone size: few; D gene: .
CDR3 DNA: TGTGCCAGTTCTACAGGGGGCCGAGGCTACACCTTC; CDR3 protein: CASSTGGRGYTF; J gene: TRBJ1-2; V gene: TRBV19; clone size: .; D gene: TRBD1
CDR3 DNA: TGCAGCGTGGGAGGGACTAGCTTCTACGAGCAGTACTTC; CDR3 protein: CSVGGTSFYEQYF; J gene: TRBJ2-7; V gene: TRBV29-1; clone size: few; D gene: TRBD2
CDR3 DNA: TGCGCCAGCAGCTTGGTAGCGGGGGGGCCTGGCACCGGGGAGCTGTTTTTT; CDR3 protein: CASSLVAGGPGTGELFF; J gene: TRBJ2-2; V gene: TRBV5-1; clone size: .; D gene: TRBD2
CDR3 DNA: TGCGCCAGCAGCTTCGACAGGAATCAGAGGTCCCCTGAAGCTTTCTTT; CDR3 protein: CASSFDRNQRSPEAFF; J gene: TRBJ1-1; V gene: TRBV5-1; clone size: .; D gene: .
CDR3 DNA: TGTGCCAGCAGTGAAAGTGGGACTAGCGGCCCAACAGATACGCAGTATTTT; CDR3 protein: CASSESGTSGPTDTQYF; J gene: TRBJ2-3; V gene: TRBV6-1; clone size: few; D gene: TRBD2
CDR3 DNA: TGTGCCAGCACCCGACTAGCGGGGGACAATGAGCAGTTCTTC; CDR3 protein: CASTRLAGDNEQFF; J gene: TRBJ2-1; V gene: TRBV7-8; clone size: .; D gene: TRBD2
CDR3 DNA: TGTGCCAGCAGAGAGTGGGACAGGGGAAAAGAGCAGTTCTTC; CDR3 protein: CASREWDRGKEQFF; J gene: TRBJ2-1; V gene: TRBV6-5; clone size: .; D gene: TRBD1
CDR3 DNA: TGCAGCGTTCAAGGGACAGGGGGCTTTCGTGAAAAACTGTTTTTT; CDR3 protein: CSVQGTGGFREKLFF; J gene: TRBJ1-4; V gene: TRBV29-1; clone size: .; D gene: TRBD1
CDR3 DNA: TGCGCCAGCAGACCAGCGGGGGGCAGGGGAACTGAAGCTTTCTTT; CDR3 protein: CASRPAGGRGTEAFF; J gene: TRBJ1-1; V gene: TRBV5-1; clone size: few; D gene: .
CDR3 DNA: TGTGCCAGTACCTCGACAGGGATGAACACTGAAGCTTTCTTT; CDR3 protein: CASTSTGMNTEAFF; J gene: TRBJ1-1; V gene: TRBV19; clone size: .; D gene: TRBD1
CDR3 DNA: TGTGCCAGCAGTCAGGGGCGCCGGTACGAGCAGTACTTC; CDR3 protein: CASSQGRRYEQYF; J gene: TRBJ2-7; V gene: TRBV2; clone size: .; D gene: .
CDR3 DNA: TGTGCCAGCAGCTTAGGGTCTGTCCGGCGCGGTGAAAAACTGTTTTTT; CDR3 protein: CASSLGSVRRGEKLFF; J gene: TRBJ1-4; V gene: TRBV7-9; clone size: few; D gene: .
CDR3 DNA: TGTGCCAGCAGCGCGGGGGGCGGGACCGGGGAGCTGTTTTTT; CDR3 protein: CASSAGGGTGELFF; J gene: TRBJ2-2; V gene: TRBV7-2; clone size: .; D gene: TRBD2